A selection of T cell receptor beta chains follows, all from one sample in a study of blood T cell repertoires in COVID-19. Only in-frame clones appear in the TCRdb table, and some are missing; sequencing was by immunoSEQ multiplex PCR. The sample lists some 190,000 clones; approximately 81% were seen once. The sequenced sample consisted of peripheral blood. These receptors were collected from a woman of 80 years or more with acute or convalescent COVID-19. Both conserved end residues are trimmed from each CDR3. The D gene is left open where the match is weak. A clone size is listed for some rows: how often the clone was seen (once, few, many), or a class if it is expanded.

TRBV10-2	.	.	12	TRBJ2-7	ASSESIRIVGRY
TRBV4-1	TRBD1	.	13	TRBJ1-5	ASSRGQGGNQPQH
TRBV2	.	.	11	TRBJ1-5	ASRRGSNQPQH
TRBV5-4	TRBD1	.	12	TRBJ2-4	ASSSGTGAKNQY
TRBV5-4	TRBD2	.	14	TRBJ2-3	ARTSGRALSTDTQY
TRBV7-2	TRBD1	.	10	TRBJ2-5	ASCDRGETQY
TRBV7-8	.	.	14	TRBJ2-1	ASSPLGGAVHNEQF
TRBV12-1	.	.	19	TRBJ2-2	ASSLGRRDRDLIGCTGELF
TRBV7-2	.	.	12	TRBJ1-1	ASSLLNVDFEAF
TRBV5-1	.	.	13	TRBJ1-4	ASSLIAGPNEKLF
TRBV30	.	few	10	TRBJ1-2	ACTQGNYGYT
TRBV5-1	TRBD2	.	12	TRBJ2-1	ASSWGGAEAEQF
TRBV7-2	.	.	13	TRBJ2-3	ASSRWGGGTDTQY
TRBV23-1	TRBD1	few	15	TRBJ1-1	ASSQGTGRPLNTEAF
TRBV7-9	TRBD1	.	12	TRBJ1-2	ASSLRDRIYGYT
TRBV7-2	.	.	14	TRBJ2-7	ASSPQTWGFAYEQY
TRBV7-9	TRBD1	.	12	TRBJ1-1	ASSEGQKNTEAF